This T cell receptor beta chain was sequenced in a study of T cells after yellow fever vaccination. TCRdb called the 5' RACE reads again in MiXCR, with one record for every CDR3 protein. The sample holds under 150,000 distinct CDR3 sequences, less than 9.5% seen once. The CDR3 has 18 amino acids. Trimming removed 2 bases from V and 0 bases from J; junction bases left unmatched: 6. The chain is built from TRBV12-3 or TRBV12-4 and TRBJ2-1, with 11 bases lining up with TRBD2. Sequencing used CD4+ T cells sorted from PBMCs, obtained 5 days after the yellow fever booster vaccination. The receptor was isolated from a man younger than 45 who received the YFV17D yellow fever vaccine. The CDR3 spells CASSLTRLAGYSYNEQFF. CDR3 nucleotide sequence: TGTGCCAGCAGTTTAACCCGACTAGCGGGATACTCCTACAATGAGCAGTTCTTC.